This is a list of T cell receptor beta chains from one sample in a study of cytomegalovirus exposure and HLA in healthy donors. Assay: immunoSEQ multiplex PCR; the TCRdb copy retains only in-frame clones and omits some. This table holds roughly 120,000 clones, over 80% found once. Specimen: PBMCs. The receptors were gathered from a man over 45 in good health and CMV-seronegative. CDR3s include the opening cysteine and the closing phenylalanine or tryptophan. D genes are given only for firm matches. Clone size is not always given. Where it is, it says once, few, many or a class for expanded clones.

abundance | d_gene | j_gene | v_gene | CDR3aa | CDR3nt
. | . | TRBJ2-3 | TRBV29-1 | CSVKVSGDTQYF | TGCAGCGTAAAAGTTAGCGGCGATACGCAGTATTTT
. | . | TRBJ1-1 | TRBV2 | CASRGRKRGEWDTEAFF | TGTGCCAGCAGGGGGAGGAAAAGGGGTGAGTGGGACACTGAAGCTTTCTTT
few | TRBD1 | TRBJ1-3 | TRBV5-6 | CASSLMLGTGGSGNTIYF | TGTGCCAGCAGCTTGATGTTGGGGACAGGAGGCTCTGGAAACACCATATATTTT
. | . | TRBJ2-1 | TRBV28 | CASSLVAEVYNEQFF | TGTGCCAGCAGTTTGGTGGCCGAGGTTTACAATGAGCAGTTCTTC
. | TRBD2 | TRBJ2-7 | TRBV5-6 | CASTLPGTSGFYEQYF | TGTGCCAGCACCCTTCCCGGGACTAGCGGATTCTACGAGCAGTACTTC
. | TRBD2 | TRBJ2-7 | TRBV7-9 | CASSLSLAGLYEQYF | TGTGCCAGCAGCTTATCACTAGCGGGACTCTACGAGCAGTACTTC
. | . | TRBJ2-1 | TRBV6-6 | CASSPRGLLYNEQFF | TGTGCCAGCAGCCCCCGGGGGTTACTCTACAATGAGCAGTTCTTC
few | TRBD1 | TRBJ1-1 | TRBV5-6 | CASSYGDRDTEAFF | TGTGCCAGCAGCTATGGGGACAGGGACACTGAAGCTTTCTTT
. | . | TRBJ1-5 | TRBV10-3 | CAISGSGSSNQPQHF | TGTGCCATCAGTGGTTCGGGGAGCAGCAATCAGCCCCAGCATTTT
few | TRBD1 | TRBJ2-7 | TRBV18 | CASSPSDRGRWEQYF | TGTGCCAGCTCACCCTCGGACAGGGGCCGGTGGGAGCAGTACTTC
. | . | TRBJ1-1 | TRBV6-6 | CASYRVTNTEAFF | TGTGCCAGCTACAGGGTTACCAACACTGAAGCTTTCTTT
. | TRBD1 | TRBJ1-5 | TRBV28 | CASSLRPGGYSNQPQHF | TGTGCCAGCAGTTTACGGCCAGGGGGATATAGCAATCAGCCCCAGCATTTT
once | TRBD1 | TRBJ1-1 | TRBV10-1 | CARGQGRCTEAFF | TGCGCCAGGGGACAGGGAAGGTGCACTGAAGCTTTCTTT
. | TRBD1 | TRBJ1-1 | TRBV2 | CATGGTAYVNTEAFF | TGTGCCACAGGCGGGACAGCTTATGTGAACACTGAAGCTTTCTTT
. | . | TRBJ1-2 | TRBV28 | CAIPRQGTYGYTF | TGTGCCATCCCCCGCCAGGGGACCTATGGCTACACCTTC
few | . | TRBJ2-4 | TRBV27 | CAATISPVKNIQYF | TGTGCCGCAACAATAAGTCCTGTCAAAAACATTCAGTACTTC
. | TRBD1 | TRBJ2-7 | TRBV4-3 | CASSQGQGGSYEQYF | TGCGCCAGCAGCCAAGGACAGGGCGGGTCCTACGAGCAGTACTTC
. | . | TRBJ2-2 | TRBV5-1 | CASSLGHLELFF | TGCGCCAGCAGCTTGGGACATTTGGAGCTGTTTTTT
. | TRBD1 | TRBJ1-5 | TRBV27 | CASSWTGLGPQHF | TGTGCCAGCAGTTGGACAGGGTTGGGGCCCCAGCATTTT
. | TRBD2 | TRBJ2-1 | TRBV18 | CASSVTSGSYNEQFF | TGTGCCAGCTCTGTGACTAGCGGCTCCTACAATGAGCAGTTCTTC
. | TRBD1 | TRBJ1-6 | TRBV7-9 | CASSLDRVGNSPLHF | TGTGCCAGCAGCTTGGACAGGGTCGGTAACTCACCCCTCCACTTT
. | . | TRBJ1-2 | TRBV10-3 | CATRGVANYGYTF | TGTGCCACCAGAGGGGTAGCTAACTATGGCTACACCTTC
. | TRBD2 | TRBJ2-7 | TRBV5-4 | CASRAGLATYEQYF | TGTGCCAGCAGAGCGGGACTAGCGACATACGAGCAGTACTTC
. | . | TRBJ1-1 | TRBV5-8 | CASSLNGNPRRAFF | TGTGCCAGCAGCTTGAACGGTAACCCTCGTCGAGCTTTCTTT
. | TRBD1 | TRBJ2-3 | TRBV6-6 | CASRSDRVITDTQYF | TGTGCCAGCAGATCAGACAGGGTGATCACAGATACGCAGTATTTT
. | . | TRBJ2-3 | TRBV25-1 | CASSGDSGVTDTQYF | TGTGCCAGCAGTGGCGATAGCGGTGTCACAGATACGCAGTATTTT
. | TRBD2 | TRBJ2-3 | TRBV5-1 | CASSLVAGPTDTQYF | TGCGCCAGCAGCCTCGTAGCGGGCCCCACAGATACGCAGTATTTT
. | TRBD2 | TRBJ2-5 | TRBV25-1 | CASSLLAGGGAETQYF | TGTGCCAGCAGCTTACTAGCGGGAGGAGGGGCAGAGACCCAGTACTTC